These T cell receptor beta chains were read from a single sample in a study of T-cell memory formation after mild COVID-19. MiXCR, run by TCRdb on the 5' RACE reads, gives a single entry per CDR3 protein. The repertoire includes 200,000 to 300,000 distinct CDR3 sequences, over 15% of them detected once, and 2.1% sits in the top ten. The source material was PBMCs or a T cell subset sorted from them (not recorded which). The receptors were sampled from an adult woman who had mild COVID-19 (a few samples of this study predate the infection). Cell type and time point are not known. The CDR3 runs from the conserved cysteine through the conserved F or W. A D gene is named only where the DNA matches it firmly. The size field is filled for only some rows; it gives once, few, many or a size class.

few	TRBD2	TRBV10-3	TRBJ2-1	TGTGCCATCAGCCCTAGCGGGGGGGCCTCTCATGAGCAGTTCTTC	CAISPSGGASHEQFF
few	.	TRBV5-1	TRBJ1-1	TGCGCCAGCTCCCCATCAGGGGACACTGAAGCTTTCTTT	CASSPSGDTEAFF
.	TRBD1	TRBV15	TRBJ2-7	TGTGCCACCAGCAGAGAAAATCTGGGACAGGGGGCACGAGAGCAGTACTTC	CATSRENLGQGAREQYF
few	TRBD1	TRBV5-1	TRBJ1-1	TGCGCCAGCAGCATTCGCGACTCAGGGGGTGTCACTGAAGCTTTCTTT	CASSIRDSGGVTEAFF
many	.	TRBV18	TRBJ2-6	TGTGCCAGCTCACCCTGGGATTCTGGGGCCAACGTCCTGACTTTC	CASSPWDSGANVLTF
.	.	TRBV30	TRBJ2-4	TGTGCCTGGAGTTCCCCCTGGGGGATAGCGGAAAACATTCAGTACTTC	CAWSSPWGIAENIQYF
.	.	TRBV9	TRBJ2-2	TGTGCCAGCAGCGTAGAGGAGACTAGAGTCGGGGAGCTGTTTTTT	CASSVEETRVGELFF
.	.	TRBV5-4	TRBJ1-1	TGTGCCAGCACCCTTTGGACAGCTGGCACTGAAGCTTTCTTT	CASTLWTAGTEAFF
.	TRBD2	TRBV7-9	TRBJ2-7	TGTGCCAGCGGTAGCGGGAGAATCTACGAGCAGTACTTC	CASGSGRIYEQYF
.	TRBD1	TRBV20-1	TRBJ1-2	TGCAGTGCTAGAGAAGGGACAGGGGGACGCTACACCTTC	CSAREGTGGRYTF
.	.	TRBV2	TRBJ2-3	TGTGCCAGCAAGAGAGTGGGACATAGCACAGATACGCAGTATTTT	CASKRVGHSTDTQYF
.	TRBD2	TRBV19	TRBJ2-3	TGTGCCAGTAGTTCCCGACTAGCGGGGGGGCATCTTAGAGATACGCAGTATTTT	CASSSRLAGGHLRDTQYF
.	.	TRBV6-6	TRBJ1-1	TGTGCCAGCAGTTACCCCCCCCAGGGGAGGGACCCCCAGGAAGCTTTCTTT	CASSYPPQGRDPQEAFF
many	TRBD1	TRBV12-3/TRBV12-4	TRBJ2-1	TGTGCCAGCAGAACCGCGGGGACAGGGGGCAATGAGCAGTTCTTC	CASRTAGTGGNEQFF